This TCR beta chain was sequenced for a study of T cell responses to AZD1222 COVID-19 vaccine. This clone was seen a handful of times. The method was immunoSEQ multiplex PCR; TCRdb's version includes in-frame clones alone and lacks a portion of them. The sample has 70,000 or so clones; around four fifths are singletons. Sequenced here: peripheral blood, sampled 28 days after the second AZD1222 dose. The sequence was collected from an adult who received the AZD1222 COVID-19 vaccine.

CDR3 bases: TGTGCCAGCAGCCAAGTACCTTCGGGGATTCCTTATGGCTACACCTTC. Its translation: CASSQVPSGIPYGYTF. This sequence joins TRBV4-2 and TRBJ1-2; D is unresolved. This CDR3 is built from 16 residues. Germline-derived CDR1 and CDR2 are LGHNA and YNFKEQ. V lost 1 base, J lost 5 bases, and 17 bases lay in between.